This T cell receptor beta chain was captured by sequencing in a study of T cells in Graves' hyperthyroidism and ophthalmopathy. General observations from the study: Most thyroid clonotypes expanded above 0.001 appeared in blood too.

CDR3 length: 14 amino acids. The V gene end was trimmed by 7 bases and the J gene end by 0 bases; junction bases not matched to a gene: 5. Germline V lookup: CDR1 SNHLY, CDR2 FYNNEI. With a duration under 2 months, the hyperthyroidism was newly diagnosed in patients aged 18 to 65. It was uncontrolled infection, other autoimmune disease, pregnancy or lactation that excluded patients. Diagnostic assessment was based on clinical symptoms, serum thyroxine and TRAb, thyroid ultrasound and orbital computed tomography. This clonotype was seen ten or more times. No antigen is known for it. TCR beta CDR3 regions were amplified from RNA transcripts. Initially, a first-round RT-PCR of the TCR CDR3 employed the HTBI primer set. TCRdb reanalysed the multiplex PCR reads using MiXCR and keeps one entry per CDR3 protein. The sample lists roughly 200,000 distinct CDR3 sequences; about a sixth were seen once.

The gene calls are TRBV2 and TRBJ1-2; 7 nucleotides match TRBD1. Sequences were obtained from blood. This TCR came from a man aged 35-49 years with Graves' hyperthyroidism. DNA of the CDR3: TGTGCCAGCATGGGGCAGGGGGCTAACTATGGCTACACCTTC. Translation: CASMGQGANYGYTF.